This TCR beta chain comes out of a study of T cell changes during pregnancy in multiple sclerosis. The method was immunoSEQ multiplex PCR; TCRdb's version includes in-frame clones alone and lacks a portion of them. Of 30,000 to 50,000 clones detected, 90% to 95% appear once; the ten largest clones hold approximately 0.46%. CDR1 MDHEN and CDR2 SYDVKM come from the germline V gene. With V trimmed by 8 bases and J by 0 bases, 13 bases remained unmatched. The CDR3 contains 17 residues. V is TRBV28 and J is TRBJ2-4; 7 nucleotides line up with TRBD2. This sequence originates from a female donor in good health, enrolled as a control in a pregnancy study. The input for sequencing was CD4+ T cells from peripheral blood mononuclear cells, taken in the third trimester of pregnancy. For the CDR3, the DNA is TGTGCCAGCCGTGGGAGGGCTGAACTTATAGCCAAAAACATTCAGTACTTC. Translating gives CASRGRAELIAKNIQYF.